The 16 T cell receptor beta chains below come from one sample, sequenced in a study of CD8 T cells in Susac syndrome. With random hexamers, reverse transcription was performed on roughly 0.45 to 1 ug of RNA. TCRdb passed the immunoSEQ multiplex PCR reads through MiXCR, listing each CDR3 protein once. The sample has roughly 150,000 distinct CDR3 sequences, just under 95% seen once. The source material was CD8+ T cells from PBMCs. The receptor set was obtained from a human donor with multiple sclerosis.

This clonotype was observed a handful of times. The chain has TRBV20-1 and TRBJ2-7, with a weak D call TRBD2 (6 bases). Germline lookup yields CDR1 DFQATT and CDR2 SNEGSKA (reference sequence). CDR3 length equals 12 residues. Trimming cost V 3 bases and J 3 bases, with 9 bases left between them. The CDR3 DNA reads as TGCAGTGCTAGGGACTATTACTACGAGCAGTACTTC. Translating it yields CSARDYYYEQYF.

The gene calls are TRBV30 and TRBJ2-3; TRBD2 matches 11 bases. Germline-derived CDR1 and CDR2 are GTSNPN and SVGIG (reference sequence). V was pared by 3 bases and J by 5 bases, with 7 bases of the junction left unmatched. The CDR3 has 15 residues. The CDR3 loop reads CAWSLTSGVKDTQYF. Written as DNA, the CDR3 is TGTGCCTGGAGCCTGACTAGCGGGGTGAAAGATACGCAGTATTTT.

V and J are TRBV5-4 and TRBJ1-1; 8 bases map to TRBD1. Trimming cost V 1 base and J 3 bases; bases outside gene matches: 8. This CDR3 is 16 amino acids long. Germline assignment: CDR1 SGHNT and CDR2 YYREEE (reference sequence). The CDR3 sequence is CASSLKAGGWHTEAFF. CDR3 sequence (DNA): TGTGCCAGCAGCTTGAAGGCAGGGGGCTGGCACACTGAAGCTTTCTTT.

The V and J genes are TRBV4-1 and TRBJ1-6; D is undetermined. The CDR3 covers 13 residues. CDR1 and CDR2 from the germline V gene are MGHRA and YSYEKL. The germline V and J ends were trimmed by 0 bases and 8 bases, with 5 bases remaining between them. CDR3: CASSQDKDSPLHF. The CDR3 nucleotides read TGCGCCAGCAGCCAAGACAAGGATTCACCCCTCCACTTT.

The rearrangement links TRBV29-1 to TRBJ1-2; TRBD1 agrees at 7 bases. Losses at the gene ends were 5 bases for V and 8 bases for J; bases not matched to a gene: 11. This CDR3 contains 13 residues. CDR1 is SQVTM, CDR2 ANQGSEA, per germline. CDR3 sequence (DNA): TGCAGCGTTTCGACAGGGCCTCTTGACGGCTACACCTTC. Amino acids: CSVSTGPLDGYTF.

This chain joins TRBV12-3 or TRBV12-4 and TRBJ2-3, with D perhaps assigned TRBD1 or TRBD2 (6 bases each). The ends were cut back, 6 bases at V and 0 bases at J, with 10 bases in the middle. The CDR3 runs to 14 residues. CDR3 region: CASSKGGSTDTQYF. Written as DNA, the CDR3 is TGTGCCAGCAGCAAAGGGGGGAGCACAGATACGCAGTATTTT.

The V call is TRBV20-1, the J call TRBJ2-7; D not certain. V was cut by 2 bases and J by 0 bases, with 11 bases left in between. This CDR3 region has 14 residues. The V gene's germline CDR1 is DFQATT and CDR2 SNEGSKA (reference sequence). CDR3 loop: CSARPLGISYEQYF. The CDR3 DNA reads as TGCAGTGCTAGACCCCTCGGCATCTCCTACGAGCAGTACTTC.

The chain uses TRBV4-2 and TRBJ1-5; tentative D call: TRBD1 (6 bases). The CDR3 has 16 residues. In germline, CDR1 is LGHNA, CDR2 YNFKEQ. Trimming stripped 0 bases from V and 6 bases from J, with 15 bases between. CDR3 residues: CASSQERGDPSQPQHF. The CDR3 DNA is TGTGCCAGCAGCCAAGAGAGGGGGGACCCCAGTCAGCCCCAGCATTTT.

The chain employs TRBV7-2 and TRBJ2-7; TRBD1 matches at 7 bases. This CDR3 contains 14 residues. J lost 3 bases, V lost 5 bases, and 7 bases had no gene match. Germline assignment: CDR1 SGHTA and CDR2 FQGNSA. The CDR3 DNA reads TGTGCCAGCAGCCCCTCCGGGACAGTCTACGAGCAGTACTTC. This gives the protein CASSPSGTVYEQYF.

CDR3 in amino acids: CSVEGGTNEQFF. As DNA, the CDR3 is TGCAGCGTTGAGGGAGGGACCAATGAGCAGTTCTTC. This chain links TRBV29-1 with TRBJ2-1; 7 bases map to TRBD2. Germline CDR1 is SQVTM and CDR2 is ANQGSEA. Germline trimming cut 3 bases from V and 6 bases from J; bases unmatched to any gene: 2. The CDR3 runs 12 residues.

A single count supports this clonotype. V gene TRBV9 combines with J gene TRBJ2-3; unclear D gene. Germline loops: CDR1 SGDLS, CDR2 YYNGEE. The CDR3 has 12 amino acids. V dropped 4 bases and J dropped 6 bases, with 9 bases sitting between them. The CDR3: CASSLNSDTQYF. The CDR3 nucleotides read TGTGCCAGCAGCTTGAACTCGGATACGCAGTATTTT.

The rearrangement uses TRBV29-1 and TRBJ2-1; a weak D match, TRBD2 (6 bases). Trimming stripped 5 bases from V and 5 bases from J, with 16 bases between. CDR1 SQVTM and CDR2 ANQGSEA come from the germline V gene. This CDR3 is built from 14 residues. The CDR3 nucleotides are TGCAGCGTTATCAGGGAGGTTGGGAACAATGAGCAGTTCTTC. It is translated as CSVIREVGNNEQFF.

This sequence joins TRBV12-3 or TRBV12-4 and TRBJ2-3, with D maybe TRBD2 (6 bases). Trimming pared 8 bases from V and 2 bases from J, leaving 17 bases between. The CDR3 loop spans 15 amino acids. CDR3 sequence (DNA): TGTGCCAGCGCCAAAGTGGAGGGAGCCACAGATACGCAGTATTTT. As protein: CASAKVEGATDTQYF.

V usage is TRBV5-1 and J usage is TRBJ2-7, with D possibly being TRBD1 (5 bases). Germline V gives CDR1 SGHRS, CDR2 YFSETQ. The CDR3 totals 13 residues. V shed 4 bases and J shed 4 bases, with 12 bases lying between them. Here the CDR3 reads CASSQGPFYEQYF. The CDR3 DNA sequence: TGCGCCAGCAGCCAGGGCCCTTTTTACGAGCAGTACTTC.

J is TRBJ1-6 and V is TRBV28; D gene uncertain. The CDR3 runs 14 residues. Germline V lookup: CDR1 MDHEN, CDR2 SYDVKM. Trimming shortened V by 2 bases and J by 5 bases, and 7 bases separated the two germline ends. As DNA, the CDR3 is TGTGCCAGCAGTTTAGCCAGTGATAATTCACCCCTCCACTTT. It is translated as CASSLASDNSPLHF. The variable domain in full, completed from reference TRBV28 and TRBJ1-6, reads DVKVTQSSRYLVKRTGEKVFLECVQDMDHENMFWYRQDPGLGLRLIYFSYDVKMKEKGDIPEGYSVSREKKERFSLILESASTNQTSMYLCASSLASDNSPLHFGNGTRLTVT.

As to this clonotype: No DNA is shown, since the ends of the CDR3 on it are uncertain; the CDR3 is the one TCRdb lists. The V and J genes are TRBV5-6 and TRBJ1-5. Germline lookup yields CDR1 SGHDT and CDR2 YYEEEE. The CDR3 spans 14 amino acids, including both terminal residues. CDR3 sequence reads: CASSFGAGGQPQHF.